The 32 T cell receptor beta chains in this list originate from one sample, sequenced in a study of cytomegalovirus exposure and HLA in healthy donors. PCR amplification relied on 60 Vbeta primers (plus 13 Jbeta primers). TCRdb's copy holds only in-frame clones and misses some; the assay was immunoSEQ multiplex PCR. Of approximately 140,000 clones in the sample, approximately 78% were seen once. Sequences were obtained from PBMCs. These receptors all come from a man aged 18 to 29 in good health and CMV-seropositive.

The chain has TRBV2 and TRBJ1-1; 12 bases fit TRBD1. Germline V gene lookup returns CDR1 SNHLY and CDR2 FYNNEI. With 8 bases clipped from V and 6 bases from J, the junction kept 4 bases outside the gene matches. CDR3 length: 13 residues. The CDR3 coding sequence is TGTGCCAGCGGGGGACAGGGGGCCGCTGAAGCTTTCTTT. Amino acids: CASGGQGAAEAFF.

The chain joins TRBV19 to TRBJ2-1, with 7 bases lining up with TRBD2. The CDR3 has 16 amino acids. The V and J ends lost 3 bases and 4 bases, in that order; junction bases with no gene match: 9. The germline gives CDR1 LNHDA, CDR2 SQIVND (reference sequence). The CDR3 DNA reads as TGTGCCAGTAGTATCCCCGCGGCGGGAGTTTACAATGAGCAGTTCTTC. Amino acid sequence: CASSIPAAGVYNEQFF.

A few counts support this clone. This chain links TRBV29-1 with TRBJ1-2, with 10 positions matching TRBD1. V trimming: 2 bases; J trimming: 5 bases; junction bases outside the gene matches: 2. Germline V CDR1 and CDR2: SQVTM, ANQGSEA. The CDR3 runs 13 residues. The CDR3 sequence: CSVEKGQGYGYTF. As DNA, the CDR3 is TGCAGCGTTGAAAAGGGACAGGGGTATGGCTACACCTTC.

This chain uses TRBV27 with TRBJ2-7, with D perhaps TRBD1 (5 bases). This CDR3 is built from 11 residues. The ends were cut back, 6 bases at V and 4 bases at J, with 7 bases in the middle. Germline CDR1 MNHEY, CDR2 SMNVEV (reference sequence). The CDR3 DNA reads TGTGCCAGCAGCCAGGGATACGAGCAGTACTTC. This codes for CASSQGYEQYF.

This clone is a singleton in its sample. V gene TRBV18 combines with J gene TRBJ1-1, with a tentative D call TRBD1 (5 bases). The CDR3 is 13 amino acids. Germline-derived CDR1 and CDR2 are KGHSH and LQKENI. V lost 6 bases and J 4 bases, leaving 12 bases between the germline ends. The CDR3 spells CASSQTVGTEAFF. Written as DNA, the CDR3 is TGTGCCAGCTCGCAGACAGTGGGCACTGAAGCTTTCTTT.

The chain combines TRBV25-1 with TRBJ2-7; 7 bases align to TRBD2. This CDR3 region has 14 residues. The junction had 5 bases not matched to a gene; V was cut back by 3 bases and J by 3 bases. The germline gives CDR1 MGHDK, CDR2 SYGVNS. The CDR3 bases are TGTGCCAGCAGTGAGGGAGGGCGTAGCTACGAGCAGTACTTC. Translation: CASSEGGRSYEQYF.

This clone was detected only once. The chain employs TRBV6-6 and TRBJ1-5, with D tentatively TRBD1 (5 bases). The CDR3 runs 15 residues. The V end was cut by 3 bases, the J end by 2 bases, with 11 bases between. Looked up from germline, CDR1 is MNHNY and CDR2 is SVGAGI (reference sequence). This chain's CDR3 is CASSYAGKGNQPQHF. In DNA, the CDR3 is TGTGCCAGCAGTTATGCAGGGAAGGGCAATCAGCCCCAGCATTTT.

The chain joins TRBV6-5 to TRBJ2-7; a possible D gene is TRBD1 (6 bases). Germline-derived CDR1 and CDR2 are MNHEY and SVGAGI. This CDR3 is 15 amino acids long. V dropped 2 bases and J dropped 1 base, with 12 bases sitting between them. The CDR3 DNA reads TGTGCCAGCAGTTACACCCCTGGACAGTCCTACGAGCAGTACTTC. Residues: CASSYTPGQSYEQYF.

The chain combines TRBV4-1 with TRBJ2-7, with 8 bases identical to TRBD1. Germline V lookup: CDR1 MGHRA, CDR2 YSYEKL. Germline trimming cut 5 bases from V and 2 bases from J; bases unmatched to any gene: 5. This CDR3 has 14 residues. The CDR3 loop is CASSSQGATYEQYF. The CDR3 nucleotides read TGCGCCAGCAGCTCGCAGGGGGCCACCTACGAGCAGTACTTC.

This clone has only one observation. The rearrangement joins TRBV7-8 to TRBJ2-2; no clear D. Germline lookup yields CDR1 SGHVS and CDR2 FQNEAQ. The CDR3 has 12 residues. The V and J ends lost 11 bases and 6 bases respectively, with 13 bases between them. The CDR3 region is CAPLLESGELFF. The CDR3 DNA reads as TGTGCCCCCCTCTTAGAGTCCGGGGAGCTGTTTTTT. Using reference TRBV7-8 and TRBJ2-2 for the parts outside the CDR3, the full variable domain is GAGVSQSPRYKVAKRGQDVALRCDPISGHVSLFWYQQALGQGPEFLTYFQNEAQLDKSGLPSDRFFAERPEGSVSTLKIQRTQQEDSAVYLCAPLLESGELFFGEGSRLTVL.

This rearrangement joins TRBV7-2 to TRBJ2-5; D is ambiguous. Germline V CDR1 and CDR2: SGHTA, FQGNSA. CDR3 length: 13 amino acids. Trimming left V 1 base short and J 5 bases short, with 8 bases between. CDR3 sequence reads: CASSLGQLETQYF. The CDR3 DNA reads TGTGCCAGCAGCTTAGGGCAGTTGGAGACCCAGTACTTC. The variable domain in full, with the rest retrieved from reference TRBV7-2 and TRBJ2-5, is GAGVSQSPSNKVTEKGKDVELRCDPISGHTALYWYRQSLGQGLEFLIYFQGNSAPDKSGLPSDRFSAERTGGSVSTLTIQRTQQEDSAVYLCASSLGQLETQYFGPGTRLLVL.

This chain uses TRBV28 with TRBJ1-3; 7 nucleotides match TRBD1. The CDR3 totals 15 residues. The V segment lost 6 bases and the J segment 0 bases; nucleotides outside the gene matches: 5. The germline V gene has CDR1 MDHEN and CDR2 SYDVKM. CDR3 residues: CASRNRGSSGNTIYF. For the CDR3, the DNA is TGTGCCAGCAGGAACAGGGGAAGCTCTGGAAACACCATATATTTT.

This chain uses TRBV5-4 with TRBJ2-2; 7 nucleotides line up with TRBD1. Germline V lookup: CDR1 SGHNT, CDR2 YYREEE (reference sequence). The CDR3 is 16 residues long. V lost 5 bases, J lost 3 bases, and 10 bases stayed unmatched. CDR3: CASREANRGDTGELFF. CDR3 DNA: TGTGCCAGCAGGGAGGCTAACAGGGGAGACACCGGGGAGCTGTTTTTT.

Turning to this clone: At one of its ends the junction is not consistent with the germline gene, which may arise from a read error. The chain carries TRBV7-7 and TRBJ2-1; TRBD2 matches 10 bases. Germline V gene sequence: CDR1 SSHAT, CDR2 FNYEAQ (reference sequence). This CDR3 is 20 amino acids long. In DNA, the CDR3 is TGTGCTAGCAGCTTATTACCAGCGGGAGGGCCTGGGAGCTCCTACAATGAGCAGTTCTTC. Translation gives CASSLLPAGGPGSSYNEQFF.

The CDR3 reads CASKPGTETYEQYF. The CDR3 DNA is TGTGCCAGCAAACCCGGGACAGAGACCTACGAGCAGTACTTC. The chain is built from TRBV2 and TRBJ2-7; 7 nucleotides agree with TRBD1. Germline V gene data show CDR1 as SNHLY and CDR2 as FYNNEI. The CDR3 extends over 14 amino acids. Trimming cost V 7 bases and J 2 bases; bases outside gene matches: 8.

This chain links TRBV7-9 with TRBJ1-1, with D tentatively TRBD1 (5 bases). The germline V gene encodes CDR1 SEHNR and CDR2 FQNEAQ (reference sequence). The V end lost 11 bases, the J end lost 0 bases, and 19 bases lay between the germline ends. CDR3 size: 15 residues. CDR3 loop: CAGQRAGLLNTEAFF. CDR3 coding DNA: TGTGCCGGTCAGCGCGCAGGGTTGTTGAACACTGAAGCTTTCTTT.

The CDR3 here is CASSLAVTGTQYF. CDR3 DNA sequence: TGTGCCAGCAGCCTAGCCGTCACAGGGACCCAGTACTTC. The V gene is TRBV11-2, the J gene TRBJ2-5, with D possibly being TRBD1 or TRBD2 (5 bases each). The germline gives CDR1 SGHAT, CDR2 FQNNGV. The CDR3 covers 13 residues. The V end lost 5 bases, the J end lost 7 bases, and 14 bases lay between the germline ends.

The V gene is TRBV6-6, the J gene TRBJ2-3; no clear D. CDR3 length: 15 amino acids. Germline CDR1 is MNHNY and CDR2 is SVGAGI (reference sequence). Trimming removed 5 bases from V and 4 bases from J, with 16 bases in between. CDR3 in DNA: TGTGCCAGCAGTCCCGCGATGCTTCCCCCAGATACGCAGTATTTT. Encoded protein: CASSPAMLPPDTQYF.

This clone was seen a handful of times. The V gene is TRBV5-1, the J gene TRBJ2-3; 10 bases line up with TRBD2. This CDR3 has 17 residues. V dropped 3 bases and J dropped 6; count of bases not matched to a gene: 13. From germline, CDR1 is SGHRS and CDR2 YFSETQ. The CDR3 protein is CASSYSSGGTSLDTQYF. The CDR3 coding sequence is TGCGCCAGCAGCTACTCTAGCGGGGGAACATCCCTTGATACGCAGTATTTT.

A note on this clone: The junction does not match germline at one end; this may be a read error. This chain uses TRBV6-5 with TRBJ1-4; TRBD1 is a possible D gene (5 bases). Per the germline V gene, CDR1 is MNHEY and CDR2 is SVGAGI. The CDR3 runs to 14 residues. The CDR3 loop is CACSKTADNEKLFF. The CDR3 bases are TGTGCCTGCAGTAAGACAGCTGATAATGAAAAACTGTTTTTT.

This rearrangement joins TRBV5-1 to TRBJ2-3, with D possibly matching TRBD2 (5 bases). V gave up 0 bases and J gave up 2 bases, with 13 bases separating them. Germline V gene lookup returns CDR1 SGHRS and CDR2 YFSETQ. The CDR3 runs to 16 residues. CDR3 sequence reads: CASSLVSGRSTDTQYF. The DNA for the CDR3 is TGCGCCAGCAGCTTGGTCAGCGGTCGTTCCACAGATACGCAGTATTTT.

The chain is built from TRBV19 and TRBJ2-1; 7 positions agree with TRBD2. The CDR3 has 14 residues. Germline lookup yields CDR1 LNHDA and CDR2 SQIVND (reference sequence). The junction had 12 bases not matched to a gene; V was cut back by 6 bases and J by 10 bases. The CDR3 protein is CASSHQQRDIEQFF. CDR3 DNA sequence: TGTGCCAGTAGCCATCAACAGCGGGATATAGAGCAGTTCTTC.

The chain uses TRBV28 and TRBJ2-1; TRBD2 matches 13 bases. The CDR3 runs 16 residues. V lost 6 bases and J lost 3; bases outside the gene matches: 5. Germline assignment: CDR1 MDHEN and CDR2 SYDVKM. The CDR3 DNA reads TGTGCCAGCAGACTACTAGCGGGAGGGATCTACAATGAGCAGTTCTTC. Translation gives CASRLLAGGIYNEQFF.

V is TRBV5-1 and J is TRBJ2-7; TRBD1 matches 8 bases. Germline CDR1 is SGHRS and CDR2 is YFSETQ. Trimming at V came to 2 bases and at J to 5 bases, leaving 3 bases not matched to a gene. The CDR3 is 13 amino acids. This CDR3 is CASSFDRGDEQYF. CDR3 nucleotide sequence: TGCGCCAGCAGCTTCGACAGGGGAGACGAGCAGTACTTC.

This chain joins TRBV6-7 and TRBJ2-2; tentatively, D is TRBD2 (6 bases). TRBV6-7 is sorted into the ORF group, with uncertain function. This CDR3 has 14 amino acids. V lost 7 bases to trimming and J lost 7 bases, with 16 bases between them. The DNA for the CDR3 is TGTGCCAGCACAGGCCCGGGGGTTGGCGGGGAGCTGTTTTTT. It yields the protein CASTGPGVGGELFF.

The chain links TRBV5-1 to TRBJ2-7; the D gene is possibly TRBD2 (5 bases). The CDR3 contains 14 residues. From germline, CDR1 is SGHRS and CDR2 YFSETQ. V gave up 4 bases and J gave up 7 bases, with 18 bases separating them. The CDR3 sequence: CASSLQRGRGEQYF. In DNA form, the CDR3 reads TGCGCCAGCAGCCTACAACGAGGTCGGGGAGAGCAGTACTTC.

The chain joins TRBV10-3 to TRBJ2-7, with 11 bases that match TRBD2. The CDR3 consists of 13 residues. V shed 8 bases and J 5 bases; nucleotides not matched to a gene: 5. Germline V gives CDR1 ENHRY, CDR2 SYGVKD. CDR3 sequence reads: CAIGPSGGNEQYF. The CDR3 DNA reads as TGTGCCATCGGACCTAGCGGGGGGAACGAGCAGTACTTC.

This chain uses TRBV5-1 with TRBJ1-2, with TRBD1 as a possible D gene (5 bases). CDR3 length equals 13 residues. V lost 3 bases and J 7 bases, leaving 13 bases between the germline ends. The V gene's germline CDR1 is SGHRS and CDR2 YFSETQ. The DNA of the CDR3 is TGCGCCAGCAGCTCTCCGGGGGAGACTGGCTACACCTTC. This encodes CASSSPGETGYTF.

The rearrangement links TRBV27 to TRBJ2-7, with TRBD2 identical over 14 bases. The CDR3 is 15 amino acids. V lost 6 bases to trimming and J lost 7 bases; unmatched junction nucleotides: 8. Germline V gives CDR1 MNHEY, CDR2 SMNVEV (reference sequence). CDR3 sequence: CASSPGTSGSGEQYF. CDR3 coding DNA: TGTGCCAGCAGCCCCGGGACTAGCGGGAGCGGAGAGCAGTACTTC.

In its sample, this clone was seen once. The V gene is TRBV5-1, the J gene TRBJ2-7; 7 nucleotides match TRBD1. CDR1 SGHRS and CDR2 YFSETQ come from the germline V gene. The trim removed 1 base at V and 3 bases at J, leaving 1 base unmatched. This CDR3 contains 13 residues. The CDR3 DNA follows: TGCGCCAGCAGCTTGAACAGGGGCTACGAGCAGTACTTC. The encoded protein is CASSLNRGYEQYF.

The J gene is TRBJ1-1, the V gene TRBV10-1; 8 bases are a match to TRBD1. The CDR3 length is 14 residues. Trimming at V came to 6 bases and at J to 4 bases, leaving 7 bases not matched to a gene. The germline gives CDR1 WNHNN, CDR2 SYGVQD (reference sequence). The CDR3: CASSRQGIGTEAFF. CDR3 nucleotide sequence: TGCGCCAGCAGCAGACAGGGGATCGGCACTGAAGCTTTCTTT.

The rearrangement uses TRBV28 and TRBJ2-7, with D possibly TRBD1 on 5 matching bases. The germline V gene encodes CDR1 MDHEN and CDR2 SYDVKM. The V end was cut by 7 bases, the J end by 3 bases, with 10 bases between. This CDR3 contains 12 residues. The CDR3, as DNA: TGTGCCAGCACCCGTCAGGGCTACGAGCAGTACTTC. Translating gives CASTRQGYEQYF. Drawing the rest from reference TRBV28 and TRBJ2-7, the complete variable domain is DVKVTQSSRYLVKRTGEKVFLECVQDMDHENMFWYRQDPGLGLRLIYFSYDVKMKEKGDIPEGYSVSREKKERFSLILESASTNQTSMYLCASTRQGYEQYFGPGTRLTVT.